This TCR beta chain was found in a study of T cells in localized non-small cell lung cancer. Study-wide points: Tumor trailed uninvolved adjacent lung in T cell clonality, which peaked there.

CDR1 SGHNT and CDR2 YENEEA come from the germline V gene. Trimming left V 2 bases short and J 0 bases short, with 8 bases between. The CDR3 is 14 residues long. Generated by immunoSEQ multiplex PCR, the TCRdb table keeps only in-frame clones and is missing some. The sample lists approximately 5,300 clones, approximately 35% seen once, with 12% in the top ten. This clone was seen just once. Antigen unknown. Sequenced here: lung tumor tissue, sampled before any cancer treatment. V usage is TRBV11-3 and J usage is TRBJ2-7; D call uncertain. This receptor was obtained from a male donor aged 60 or older with stage III lung adenocarcinoma. The CDR3 sequence: CASSLLSDSYEQYF. The CDR3 DNA reads as TGTGCCAGCAGCTTATTGAGCGACTCCTACGAGCAGTACTTC.